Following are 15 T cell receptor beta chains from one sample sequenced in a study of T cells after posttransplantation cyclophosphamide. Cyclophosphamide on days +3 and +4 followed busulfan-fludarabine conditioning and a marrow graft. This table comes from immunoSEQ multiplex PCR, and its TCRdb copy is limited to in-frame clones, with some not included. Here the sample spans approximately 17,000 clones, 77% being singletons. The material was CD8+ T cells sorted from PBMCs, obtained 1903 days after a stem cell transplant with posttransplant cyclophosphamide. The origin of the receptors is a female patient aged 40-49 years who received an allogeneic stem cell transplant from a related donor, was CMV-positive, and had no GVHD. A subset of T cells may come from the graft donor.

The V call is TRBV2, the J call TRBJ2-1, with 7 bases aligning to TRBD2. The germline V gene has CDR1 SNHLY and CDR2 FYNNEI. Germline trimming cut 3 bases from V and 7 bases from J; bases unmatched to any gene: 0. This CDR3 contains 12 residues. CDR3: CASSDGGNEQFF. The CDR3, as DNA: TGTGCCAGCAGTGACGGGGGGAATGAGCAGTTCTTC.

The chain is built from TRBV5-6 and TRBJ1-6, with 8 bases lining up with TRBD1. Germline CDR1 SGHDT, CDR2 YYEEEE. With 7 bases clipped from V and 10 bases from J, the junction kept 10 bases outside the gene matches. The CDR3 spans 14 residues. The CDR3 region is CASATGTGGSPLHF. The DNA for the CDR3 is TGTGCCAGCGCGACCGGGACAGGAGGATCACCCCTCCACTTT.

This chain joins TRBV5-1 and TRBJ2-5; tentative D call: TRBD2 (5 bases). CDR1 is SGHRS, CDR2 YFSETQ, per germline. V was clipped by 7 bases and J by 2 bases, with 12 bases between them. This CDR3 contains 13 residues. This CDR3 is CASGSDLQETQYF. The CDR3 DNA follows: TGCGCCAGCGGGTCGGACTTACAAGAGACCCAGTACTTC.

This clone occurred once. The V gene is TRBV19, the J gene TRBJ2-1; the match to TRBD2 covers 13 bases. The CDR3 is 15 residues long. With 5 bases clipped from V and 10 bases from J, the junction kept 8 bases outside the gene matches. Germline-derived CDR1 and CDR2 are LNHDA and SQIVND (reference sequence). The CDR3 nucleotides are TGTGCCAGTAGTCTGGGACTAGCGGGGACCTTAGAGCAGTTCTTC. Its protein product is CASSLGLAGTLEQFF.

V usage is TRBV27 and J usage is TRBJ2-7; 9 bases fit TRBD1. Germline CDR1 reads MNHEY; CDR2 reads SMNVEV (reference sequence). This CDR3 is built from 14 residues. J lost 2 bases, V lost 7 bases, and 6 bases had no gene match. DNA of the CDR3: TGTGCCAGCAATGCTGGACAGGGGACCTACGAGCAGTACTTC. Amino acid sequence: CASNAGQGTYEQYF.

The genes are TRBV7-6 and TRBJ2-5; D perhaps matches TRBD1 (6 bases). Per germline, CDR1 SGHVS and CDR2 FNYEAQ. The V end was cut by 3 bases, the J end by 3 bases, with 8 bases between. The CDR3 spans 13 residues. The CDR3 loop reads CASSFWDKETQYF. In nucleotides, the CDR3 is TGTGCCAGCAGCTTTTGGGACAAAGAGACCCAGTACTTC.

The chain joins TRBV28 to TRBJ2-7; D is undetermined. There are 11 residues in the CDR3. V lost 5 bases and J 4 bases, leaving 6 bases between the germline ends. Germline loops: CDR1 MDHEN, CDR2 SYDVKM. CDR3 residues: CASSLGYEQYF. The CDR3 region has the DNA TGTGCCAGCAGTCTAGGATACGAGCAGTACTTC. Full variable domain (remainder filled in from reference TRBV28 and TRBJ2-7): DVKVTQSSRYLVKRTGEKVFLECVQDMDHENMFWYRQDPGLGLRLIYFSYDVKMKEKGDIPEGYSVSREKKERFSLILESASTNQTSMYLCASSLGYEQYFGPGTRLTVT.

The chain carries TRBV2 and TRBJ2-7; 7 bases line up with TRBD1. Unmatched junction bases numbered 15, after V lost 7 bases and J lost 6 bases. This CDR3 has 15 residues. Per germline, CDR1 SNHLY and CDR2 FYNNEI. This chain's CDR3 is CASTNMDRPNGEQYF. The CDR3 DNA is TGTGCCAGCACTAACATGGACAGGCCGAACGGCGAGCAGTACTTC.

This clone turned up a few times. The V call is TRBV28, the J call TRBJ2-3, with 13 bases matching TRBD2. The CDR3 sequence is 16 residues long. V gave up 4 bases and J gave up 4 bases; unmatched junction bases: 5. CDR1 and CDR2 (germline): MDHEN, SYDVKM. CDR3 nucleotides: TGTGCCAGCAGTTCGTGGACTAGCGGGGGTGCAGATACGCAGTATTTT. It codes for CASSSWTSGGADTQYF. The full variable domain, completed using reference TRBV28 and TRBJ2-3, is DVKVTQSSRYLVKRTGEKVFLECVQDMDHENMFWYRQDPGLGLRLIYFSYDVKMKEKGDIPEGYSVSREKKERFSLILESASTNQTSMYLCASSSWTSGGADTQYFGPGTRLTVL.

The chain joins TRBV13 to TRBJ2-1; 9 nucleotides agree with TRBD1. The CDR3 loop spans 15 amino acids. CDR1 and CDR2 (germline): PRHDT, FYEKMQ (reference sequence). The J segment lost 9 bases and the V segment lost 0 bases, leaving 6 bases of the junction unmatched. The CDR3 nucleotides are TGTGCCAGCAGCTTAGGGGGACAGGGCTTTAGTGAGCAGTTCTTC. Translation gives CASSLGGQGFSEQFF. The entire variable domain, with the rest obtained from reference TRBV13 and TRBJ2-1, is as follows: AAGVIQSPRHLIKEKRETATLKCYPIPRHDTVYWYQQGPGQDPQFLISFYEKMQSDKGSIPDRFSAQQFSDYHSELNMSSLELGDSALYFCASSLGGQGFSEQFFGPGTRLTVL.

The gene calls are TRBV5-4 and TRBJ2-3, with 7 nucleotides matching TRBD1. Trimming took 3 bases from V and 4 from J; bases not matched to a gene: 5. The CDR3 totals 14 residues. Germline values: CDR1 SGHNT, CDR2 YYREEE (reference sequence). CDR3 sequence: CASSSGTAPDTQYF. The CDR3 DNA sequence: TGTGCCAGCAGCTCGGGGACAGCCCCAGATACGCAGTATTTT.

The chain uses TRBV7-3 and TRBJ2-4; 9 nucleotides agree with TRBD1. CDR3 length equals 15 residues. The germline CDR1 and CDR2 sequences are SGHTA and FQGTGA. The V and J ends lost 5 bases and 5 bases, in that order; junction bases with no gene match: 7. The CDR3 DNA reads TGTGCCAGCAGCACTAACGGACAGGGGCAAAACATTCAGTACTTC. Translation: CASSTNGQGQNIQYF.

The CDR3 DNA sequence: TGTGCCAGCAGCTTCGTCAGGGGGTACTATGGCTACACCTTC. It specifies CASSFVRGYYGYTF. V is TRBV11-3 and J is TRBJ1-2, with TRBD1 matching 7 bases. Trimming removed 3 bases from V and 3 bases from J; junction bases left unmatched: 4. The CDR3 sequence is 14 residues long. Germline CDR1 and CDR2: SGHNT and YENEEA.

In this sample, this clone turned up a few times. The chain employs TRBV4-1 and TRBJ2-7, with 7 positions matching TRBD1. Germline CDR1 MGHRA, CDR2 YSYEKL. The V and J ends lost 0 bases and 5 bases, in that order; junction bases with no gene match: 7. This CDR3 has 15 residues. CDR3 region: CASSQDAAGGNEQYF. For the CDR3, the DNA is TGCGCCAGCAGCCAAGATGCGGCAGGGGGTAACGAGCAGTACTTC.

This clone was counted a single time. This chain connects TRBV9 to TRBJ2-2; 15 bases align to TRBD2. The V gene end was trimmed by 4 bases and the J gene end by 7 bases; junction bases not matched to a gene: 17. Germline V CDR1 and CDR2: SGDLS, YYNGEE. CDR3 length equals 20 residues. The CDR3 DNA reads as TGTGCCAGCAGCACCATACCGGGACTAGCGGGGGGTTCGGTGGTCGGGGAGCTGTTTTTT. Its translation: CASSTIPGLAGGSVVGELFF.